This TCR beta chain was identified in a study of graft-versus-host responses after intestinal transplantation (dated by TCRdb to about 2021). Broadly, across the study: Recipients received multivisceral, liver-intestinal, or isolated intestinal transplants. Bulk TCR-beta CDR3 sequencing was used to track graft-versus-host and host-versus-graft alloreactive T cell clones in the graft, circulation and bone marrow after intestinal transplantation. Donor T cell macrochimerism was defined as a peak of at least 4% donor T cells among recipient peripheral blood mononuclear cells. The cohort enrolled roughly 25 intestinal transplant recipients including one retransplant, and a few patients lacking pretransplant specimens were excluded. Samples from three later patients were sequenced in-house on an Illumina MiSeq with MiXCR processing rather than by the commercial service. Every recipient was given anti-thymocyte globulin induction, followed by around three years of maintenance tacrolimus and steroids. Alloreactive clones were identified by sequencing pre-transplant mixed lymphocyte reaction products and comparing these products with unstimulated pre-transplant donor and recipient T cells. Broad study findings and their caveats: Conclusions were limited by the relatively low number and heterogeneity of intestinal transplant patients. Patients with donor T cell macrochimerism had high GvH to HvG T cell clonal ratios in their allografts. Early after transplant, declines in HvG clones were associated with peak levels of circulating GvH clones. GvH clones were detected in recipient bone marrow, and some appeared earlier in ileal mucosa or blood, consistent with an intestinal mucosal origin.

What the time point label conveys for this sample: cells obtained before transplantation from donor or recipient. CD3+CD4+ and CD3+CD8+ populations were FACS-sorted from unstimulated pre-transplant donor and recipient cells taken from spleen or lymph nodes. This clone was seen only a few times. No cognate antigen has been identified for it. Within one base of it there is no much larger clone, and no base qualities were kept. The receptor library was made with the immunoSEQ multiplex PCR assay. For most patients, genomic DNA was isolated with the Qiagen DNeasy Blood and Tissue Kit and shipped frozen to Adaptive Biotechnologies for TCR sequencing. Adaptive Biotechnologies carried out high-throughput TCR-beta CDR3 sequencing of genomic DNA for most patients. For the original study's pipeline: Adaptive's ImmunoSEQ software was the source of the TCR sequencing data for fewer than 20 patients, while a few other patients were processed with MiXCR and VDJtools. To correct CD4 versus CD8 sorting errors, sequences present in both subsets at a frequency ratio below 5:1 were removed. Because the origin of CDR3 nucleotide sequences shared between donor and recipient could not be assigned, those sequences were removed. To be classed as alloreactive, a clone needed at least 2-fold expansion over unstimulated cells and a minimum CFSE-low frequency of 0.002% (template counts) or 0.001% (read counts). A clone was considered mappable if detected in the sequenced pre-transplant spleen, lymph node, or MLR CFSE-low populations of the donor or recipient. Cumulative frequency of alloreactive clones was calculated as a percentage of all sequences weighted by copy number. In its TCRdb copy, this immuneACCESS table keeps in-frame sequences only and misses some clones. Where compared with another copy, unresolved V genes explain less than half of these, and the others have no known cause. Clone size and the V and J calls come from that table; the DNA yielded D and trimming. The sample table records over 100,000 clones; about 92% of these occur just once. Of the sample, around 1.2% is held by the ten largest clones.

The CDR3 holds 14 amino acids from the cysteine to the phenylalanine. The CDR3 DNA has 42 bases and is translated from base 1. V is cut back by 4 bases and J by 2 bases, with 4 bases in the junction unmatched. The germline V gene (reference sequence) yields MNHNY for CDR1 and SVGAGI for CDR2. This clonotype was sampled from a human donor who was the organ donor for an intestinal transplant. The sequenced sample was unstimulated CD8+ T cells sorted from spleen or lymph node cells, obtained before transplant. The sequence links TRBV6-6 to TRBJ2-7; 8 junctional bases match TRBD1. The nucleotides are TGTGCCAGCAGTTCGCCGGGACAGGCCTACGAGCAGTACTTC. It is translated as CASSSPGQAYEQYF.